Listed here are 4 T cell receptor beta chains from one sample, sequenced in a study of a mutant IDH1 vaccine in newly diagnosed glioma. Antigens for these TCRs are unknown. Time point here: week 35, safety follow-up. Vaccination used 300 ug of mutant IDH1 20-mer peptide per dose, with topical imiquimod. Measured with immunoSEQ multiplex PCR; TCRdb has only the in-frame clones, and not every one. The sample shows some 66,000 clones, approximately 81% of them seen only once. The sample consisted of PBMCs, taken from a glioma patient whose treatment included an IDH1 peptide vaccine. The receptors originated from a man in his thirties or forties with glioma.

CDR3 DNA: TGCAGCGTTTATAAATTGTCGGGTTCAGGCTATGGCTACACCTTC. Translation gives CSVYKLSGSGYGYTF. The chain is built from TRBV29-1 and TRBJ1-2; no reliable D call. CDR1 and CDR2 (germline): SQVTM, ANQGSEA. V was cut by 5 bases and J by 4 bases, with 20 bases left in between. This CDR3 has 15 residues.

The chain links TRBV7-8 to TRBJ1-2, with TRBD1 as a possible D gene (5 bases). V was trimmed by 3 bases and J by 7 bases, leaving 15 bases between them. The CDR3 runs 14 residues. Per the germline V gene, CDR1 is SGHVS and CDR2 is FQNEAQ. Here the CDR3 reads CASSLPGGMVGYTF. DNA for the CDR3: TGTGCCAGCAGCTTGCCGGGGGGAATGGTTGGCTACACCTTC.

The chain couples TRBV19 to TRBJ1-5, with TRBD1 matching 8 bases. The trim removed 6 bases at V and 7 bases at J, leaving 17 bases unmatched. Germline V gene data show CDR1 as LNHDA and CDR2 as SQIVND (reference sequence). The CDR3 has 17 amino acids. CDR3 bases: TGTGCCAGTAGGCCAATTTCAAGGACAGGGCTAAGGCAGCCCCAGCATTTT. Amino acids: CASRPISRTGLRQPQHF.

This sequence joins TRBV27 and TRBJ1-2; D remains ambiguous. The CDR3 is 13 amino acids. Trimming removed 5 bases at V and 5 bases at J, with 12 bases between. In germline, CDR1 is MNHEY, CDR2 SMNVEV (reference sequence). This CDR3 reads CASSRLSGYGYTF. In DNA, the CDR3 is TGTGCCAGCAGTCGACTCAGTGGGTATGGCTACACCTTC.